The T cell receptor (beta chain) described here comes from a study of blood T cell repertoires in COVID-19. The assay was immunoSEQ multiplex PCR, and TCRdb's table has in-frame clones only and misses some. Altogether about 480,000 clones are present, approximately 90% being singletons, with the ten largest covering just over 8%. V gave up 0 bases and J gave up 2 bases, with 12 bases separating them. This CDR3 is 17 amino acids long. CDR1 is SGHRS, CDR2 YFSETQ, per germline. This TCR came from a woman aged 55 to 70 who had recovered from COVID-19. This chain connects TRBV5-1 to TRBJ1-6, with a possible D match to TRBD1 (6 bases). Sequencing was done on a sample of PBMCs or T cells enriched from blood (not recorded which). For the CDR3, the DNA is TGCGCCAGCAGCTTGGAACGTCAGGGGACCTATAATTCACCCCTCCACTTT. It codes for CASSLERQGTYNSPLHF.